The subject of this entry is one TCR beta chain. The data originate from a study of blood T cell repertoires in COVID-19. Clones were sequenced by immunoSEQ multiplex PCR, and TCRdb holds only the in-frame ones, with some missing. Here the sample spans about 470,000 clones, about nine tenths being singletons. The CDR3 sequence is 15 residues long. Germline V gene sequence: CDR1 LGHNA, CDR2 YNFKEQ. V shed 0 bases and J shed 5 bases, with 13 bases lying between them. The specimen was PBMCs or T cells enriched from blood (not recorded which). The TCR sequence derives from a woman aged 18-35 years who had recovered from COVID-19. The chain employs TRBV4-2 and TRBJ1-1, with D perhaps matching TRBD1 (6 bases). The CDR3 here is CASSQDRAGVTEAFF. The DNA for the CDR3 is TGTGCCAGCAGCCAAGATAGGGCAGGGGTGACTGAAGCTTTCTTT.